Shown below are 29 T cell receptor beta chains from a single sample sequenced in a study of blood T cell repertoires in COVID-19. Data came from immunoSEQ multiplex PCR; TCRdb stores just in-frame clones and leaves some out. The sample carries a few hundred thousand clones, just under 90% recorded once. Sequencing was done on a sample of peripheral blood. These TCRs come from a woman aged 40 to 50 with acute or convalescent COVID-19.

This clone was detected a few times. The rearrangement joins TRBV29-1 to TRBJ2-1, with a tentative D call TRBD2 (5 bases). Trimming removed 6 bases at V and 0 bases at J, with 15 bases between. CDR1 SQVTM and CDR2 ANQGSEA come from the germline V gene. The CDR3 length is 15 residues. In nucleotides, the CDR3 is TGCAGCGTCCTCGGGGTGGTTTCCTCCTACAATGAGCAGTTCTTC. It specifies CSVLGVVSSYNEQFF.

The chain carries TRBV5-1 and TRBJ1-1; TRBD1 agrees at 8 bases. The CDR3 extends over 14 amino acids. The V and J ends lost 2 bases and 4 bases, in that order; junction bases with no gene match: 4. Germline CDR1 SGHRS, CDR2 YFSETQ. CDR3 sequence (DNA): TGCGCCAGCAGCTTTTTAACAGGGGGCACTGAAGCTTTCTTT. It encodes CASSFLTGGTEAFF.

The gene calls are TRBV24-1 and TRBJ2-1, with 12 positions matching TRBD2. The CDR3 covers 17 residues. The germline V gene encodes CDR1 KGHDR and CDR2 SFDVKD. V lost 9 bases and J lost 8; bases outside the gene matches: 16. The CDR3 coding sequence is TGTGCCACCGAGGGAGCTAGCGGGGGGGCGGCGCGGGATGAGCAGTTCTTC. Translation gives CATEGASGGAARDEQFF.

The chain carries TRBV29-1 and TRBJ1-1; TRBD1 matches at 10 bases. From germline, CDR1 is SQVTM and CDR2 ANQGSEA. The J segment lost 4 bases and the V segment lost 4 bases, leaving 0 bases of the junction unmatched. This CDR3 comprises 12 residues. This CDR3 reads CSVGQGATEAFF. In DNA, the CDR3 is TGCAGCGTTGGACAGGGGGCCACTGAAGCTTTCTTT.

The chain combines TRBV5-5 with TRBJ1-1, with TRBD1 matching over 9 bases. Germline V lookup: CDR1 SGHKS, CDR2 YYEKEE (reference sequence). V trimming: 3 bases; J trimming: 2 bases; junction bases outside the gene matches: 2. The CDR3 sequence is 14 residues long. CDR3 nucleotide sequence: TGTGCCAGCAGCTCGACAGGGGGTAACACTGAAGCTTTCTTT. This gives the protein CASSSTGGNTEAFF.

This chain links TRBV6-2 or TRBV6-3 with TRBJ2-3; 8 bases agree with TRBD2. CDR3 size: 19 residues. Germline CDR1 and CDR2: MNHEY and SVGEGT. Trimming cost V 0 bases and J 5 bases; bases outside gene matches: 16. CDR3 bases: TGTGCCAGCAGTTACTCGGCCGGCCGGGGGGGACCTGGTGTAGATACGCAGTATTTT. This gives the protein CASSYSAGRGGPGVDTQYF.

The chain couples TRBV19 to TRBJ2-1, with 10 bases lining up with TRBD2. Germline V gene data show CDR1 as LNHDA and CDR2 as SQIVND (reference sequence). The CDR3 contains 17 residues. V shed 2 bases, J shed 9 bases, and the junction held 13 bases outside the gene matches. In nucleotides, the CDR3 is TGTGCCAGTAGTATACCCCGGGGGACCAAGCGGGGGGGTGAGCAGTTCTTC. Protein: CASSIPRGTKRGGEQFF.

This chain links TRBV5-4 with TRBJ2-2, with 8 bases fitting TRBD1. CDR1 is SGHNT and CDR2 is YYREEE in the germline V gene (reference sequence). The CDR3 contains 16 residues. The ends lost 4 bases at V and 1 base at J; junction bases unmatched: 6. CDR3 loop: CASSPGQGRNTGELFF. DNA for the CDR3: TGTGCCAGCAGCCCCGGACAGGGACGGAACACCGGGGAGCTGTTTTTT.

This chain joins TRBV5-5 and TRBJ1-2; tentatively, D is TRBD1 (5 bases). This CDR3 region has 15 residues. V shed 4 bases and J shed 4 bases, with 17 bases lying between them. The germline CDR1 and CDR2 sequences are SGHKS and YYEKEE (reference sequence). The chain's CDR3 is CASSLEPAQGYGYTF. CDR3 DNA: TGTGCCAGCAGCCTCGAGCCCGCCCAGGGCTATGGCTACACCTTC.

This clone showed up just once. This sequence joins TRBV11-3 and TRBJ2-1, with D tentatively TRBD1 (5 bases). Deletions cut 3 bases from V and 5 bases from J, with 8 bases between. The CDR3 spans 13 residues. Germline CDR1 SGHNT, CDR2 YENEEA. The CDR3 loop is CASSFGADNEQFF. The CDR3 DNA is TGTGCCAGCAGCTTTGGGGCGGACAATGAGCAGTTCTTC.

This rearrangement joins TRBV4-1 to TRBJ1-1, with D perhaps TRBD1 (5 bases). CDR1 is MGHRA and CDR2 is YSYEKL in the germline V gene. This CDR3 is built from 14 residues. V was clipped by 3 bases and J by 3 bases, with 11 bases between them. The CDR3 sequence is CASSHARAYTEAFF. The DNA of the CDR3 is TGCGCCAGCAGCCACGCCAGGGCATACACTGAAGCTTTCTTT.

V and J are TRBV14 and TRBJ2-3; D remains ambiguous. The V and J ends lost 1 base and 2 bases respectively, with 7 bases between them. The CDR3 runs 14 residues. Looked up from germline, CDR1 is SGHDN and CDR2 is FVKESK. The DNA of the CDR3 is TGTGCCAGCAGCCAAGTCGGGTTCACAGATACGCAGTATTTT. Protein sequence: CASSQVGFTDTQYF.

This chain joins TRBV24-1 and TRBJ2-1, with a tentative D call TRBD1 (6 bases). Germline lookup yields CDR1 KGHDR and CDR2 SFDVKD. The V end lost 6 bases, the J end lost 5 bases, and 13 bases lay between the germline ends. The CDR3 contains 14 residues. The DNA of the CDR3 is TGTGCCACCAGTTCCCTTCGGGACAACAATGAGCAGTTCTTC. Protein: CATSSLRDNNEQFF.

This clone was seen a single time. The gene calls are TRBV5-6 and TRBJ2-1, with 8 bases identical to TRBD2. The V segment lost 5 bases and the J segment 9 bases; nucleotides outside the gene matches: 7. Germline V CDR1 and CDR2: SGHDT, YYEEEE. The CDR3 loop spans 13 amino acids. The CDR3 sequence: CASSTGGPSEQFF. The CDR3 DNA sequence: TGTGCCAGCAGTACGGGGGGGCCGAGTGAGCAGTTCTTC.

J is TRBJ1-6 and V is TRBV19; 10 nucleotides agree with TRBD1. With V trimmed by 3 bases and J by 10 bases, 3 bases remained unmatched. This CDR3 has 14 amino acids. CDR1 is LNHDA and CDR2 is SQIVND in the germline V gene (reference sequence). CDR3 in DNA: TGTGCCAGTAGTATCAAGACAGGGGGCTCACCCCTCCACTTT. Protein: CASSIKTGGSPLHF. Full variable domain (rest looked up from reference TRBV19 and TRBJ1-6): DGGITQSPKYLFRKEGQNVTLSCEQNLNHDAMYWYRQDPGQGLRLIYYSQIVNDFQKGDIAEGYSVSREKKESFPLTVTSAQKNPTAFYLCASSIKTGGSPLHFGNGTRLTVT.

The J gene is TRBJ2-3, the V gene TRBV9; 9 positions match TRBD2. This CDR3 has 16 amino acids. V trimming: 4 bases; J trimming: 5 bases; junction bases outside the gene matches: 11. Per germline, CDR1 SGDLS and CDR2 YYNGEE. The CDR3 is CASSSRGGGAGDTQYF. The CDR3 DNA sequence: TGTGCCAGCAGCTCCCGAGGCGGGGGGGCGGGAGATACGCAGTATTTT.

V is TRBV29-1 and J is TRBJ2-1, with a weak D call TRBD2 (6 bases). CDR1 is SQVTM and CDR2 is ANQGSEA in the germline V gene. This CDR3 is 15 amino acids long. V was trimmed by 6 bases and J by 0 bases, leaving 15 bases between them. The CDR3 bases are TGCAGCGTGGCCCTGGGACTCCACTCCTACAATGAGCAGTTCTTC. This gives the protein CSVALGLHSYNEQFF.

This clone came up once. The genes are TRBV11-2 and TRBJ1-1, with unresolved D. Trimming shortened V by 4 bases and J by 4 bases, and 25 bases separated the two germline ends. The germline V gene encodes CDR1 SGHAT and CDR2 FQNNGV. This CDR3 spans 18 amino acids. CDR3 DNA: TGTGCCAGCAGCTCCAGCCCCAGGTCAGGTCTTTTCCCCACTGAAGCTTTCTTT. It translates to CASSSSPRSGLFPTEAFF.

The chain carries TRBV5-1 and TRBJ2-5; TRBD1 might be the D (5 bases). The CDR3 has 15 amino acids. V was clipped by 0 bases and J by 5 bases, with 14 bases between them. Germline V gives CDR1 SGHRS, CDR2 YFSETQ. This CDR3 is CASSLGQGSYETQYF. CDR3 in DNA: TGCGCCAGCAGCTTGGGGCAGGGATCGTACGAGACCCAGTACTTC.

The CDR3 region is CASSNEVGTEAFF. The DNA of the CDR3 is TGTGCCAGCAGCAACGAGGTCGGAACTGAAGCTTTCTTT. The gene calls are TRBV7-9 and TRBJ1-1; no reliable D call. Germline V gene sequence: CDR1 SEHNR, CDR2 FQNEAQ (reference sequence). The CDR3 consists of 13 residues. V lost 5 bases to trimming and J lost 5 bases, with 12 bases between them.

V usage is TRBV29-1 and J usage is TRBJ1-1; 7 bases map to TRBD1. The ends lost 0 bases at V and 1 base at J; junction bases unmatched: 8. The CDR3 sequence is 16 residues long. The germline gives CDR1 SQVTM, CDR2 ANQGSEA. The CDR3 coding sequence is TGCAGCGTTGAAGATCGGGGAAGGGGGCCGAACACTGAAGCTTTCTTT. It yields the protein CSVEDRGRGPNTEAFF.

The rearrangement links TRBV9 to TRBJ2-3; TRBD2 might be the D (5 bases). V was shortened by 6 bases and J by 3 bases, with 17 bases between the two germline ends. The CDR3 runs 15 residues. Looked up from germline, CDR1 is SGDLS and CDR2 is YYNGEE. The CDR3 region has the DNA TGTGCCAGCAACAACGGGGATTTGAGGACAGATACGCAGTATTTT. Its protein is CASNNGDLRTDTQYF. Complete variable domain (other parts from reference TRBV9 and TRBJ2-3): DSGVTQTPKHLITATGQRVTLRCSPRSGDLSVYWYQQSLDQGLQFLIQYYNGEERAKGNILERFSAQQFPDLHSELNLSSLELGDSALYFCASNNGDLRTDTQYFGPGTRLTVL.

This chain links TRBV30 with TRBJ1-5, with 7 positions matching TRBD1. V lost 5 bases and J lost 5; bases outside the gene matches: 6. The CDR3 spans 13 residues. In germline, CDR1 is GTSNPN, CDR2 SVGIG (reference sequence). The CDR3 reads CAWAGGGDQPQHF. The CDR3 nucleotides are TGTGCCTGGGCCGGAGGGGGCGATCAGCCCCAGCATTTT.

V and J are TRBV21-1 and TRBJ1-2. TRBV21-1 is a pseudogene locus. CDR3 length equals 14 residues. CDR3 amino acids: CSSWAGVANYGYTF. CDR3 bases: TGTTCTTCATGGGCCGGGGTAGCTAACTATGGCTACACCTTC.

The chain carries TRBV6-5 and TRBJ1-1; D not resolved. Germline V lookup: CDR1 MNHEY, CDR2 SVGAGI. The CDR3 totals 15 residues. Deletions cut 4 bases from V and 5 bases from J, with 17 bases between. The chain's CDR3 is CASSSVLSGWTEAFF. DNA for the CDR3: TGTGCCAGCAGTTCCGTATTATCGGGGTGGACTGAAGCTTTCTTT.

This chain connects TRBV6-1 to TRBJ1-5; D might be TRBD1 (6 bases). V lost 1 base and J lost 15, with 19 bases in between. The length of the CDR3 is 14 residues. Germline lookup yields CDR1 MNHNS and CDR2 SASEGT. The CDR3 reads CASSEGPSGGPRHF. DNA for the CDR3: TGTGCCAGCAGTGAAGGTCCCTCGGGGGGCCCCAGGCATTTT.

The rearrangement links TRBV10-3 to TRBJ1-2; TRBD1 is a possible D gene (5 bases). Trimming left V 2 bases short and J 2 bases short, with 12 bases between. This CDR3 has 15 amino acids. Germline V CDR1 and CDR2: ENHRY, SYGVKD. The chain's CDR3 is CAISEGRENNYGYTF. In DNA form, the CDR3 reads TGTGCCATCAGTGAGGGCAGGGAAAACAACTATGGCTACACCTTC.

The chain couples TRBV6-1 to TRBJ2-7; a weak D match, TRBD2 (7 bases). The CDR3 sequence is 18 residues long. Trimming removed 0 bases from V and 0 bases from J, with 18 bases in between. CDR1 and CDR2 (germline): MNHNS, SASEGT. The CDR3 protein is CASSEALSGGPSSYEQYV. The CDR3 nucleotides are TGTGCCAGCAGTGAAGCGCTGTCCGGGGGGCCGAGCTCCTACGAGCAGTACGTC.

The chain has TRBV2 and TRBJ1-2, with TRBD1 matching over 7 bases. The germline gives CDR1 SNHLY, CDR2 FYNNEI. The CDR3 sequence is 11 residues long. The junction had 3 bases not matched to a gene; V was cut back by 0 bases and J by 14 bases. The CDR3 DNA follows: TGTGCCAGCAGTGAAGCGGCAGGGGGTACCTTC. Protein: CASSEAAGGTF.